These T cell receptor beta chains were read from a single sample in a study of cytomegalovirus exposure and HLA in healthy donors. Clones were sequenced by immunoSEQ multiplex PCR, and TCRdb holds only the in-frame ones, with some missing. The table records 80,000 to 100,000 clones, over 60% of them present only once. Material: PBMCs. The source is a male donor in good health and CMV-seropositive. The CDR3 runs from the conserved cysteine through the conserved F or W. The order of the fields is J gene, V gene, D gene, CDR3 protein. D genes are given only for firm matches.

>TRBJ2-5|TRBV7-2|.
CASSLGRGGAQETQYF
>TRBJ2-2|TRBV6-5|TRBD2
CASKLSGGNTGELFF
>TRBJ1-1|TRBV5-5|TRBD1
CASSDGQGGTEAFF
>TRBJ2-4|TRBV7-9|.
CAGAEASKNIQYF
>TRBJ1-5|TRBV15|TRBD1
CATSPTGDRGFQPQHF
>TRBJ1-4|TRBV5-1|.
CASRIRDPEKLFF
>TRBJ2-1|TRBV7-2|TRBD1
CASRTDRFDYNEQFF
>TRBJ1-4|TRBV2|.
CASSEPREKLFF
>TRBJ2-5|TRBV19|TRBD2
CASSIRGGQETQYF
>TRBJ2-3|TRBV7-9|.
CASRPGGPPADTQYF
>TRBJ2-1|TRBV4-1|.
CASSQRADSYNEQFF
>TRBJ2-1|TRBV5-5|.
CASSLQVGVYNEQFF
>TRBJ1-4|TRBV5-1|TRBD1
CASSLEGTGGEKLFF
>TRBJ1-1|TRBV9|.
CASSVYTGPDTEAFF
>TRBJ1-2|TRBV10-3|.
CAISTPAGLGYGYTF
>TRBJ2-1|TRBV5-3|.
CARSLRWGVCEQFF
>TRBJ2-7|TRBV4-2|.
CASSQDNEQYF
>TRBJ2-1|TRBV5-4|TRBD2
CASSPMGLAGQSSYNEQFF
>TRBJ1-2|TRBV5-5|TRBD1
CASSSTGTANYGYTF
>TRBJ2-7|TRBV30|TRBD1
CAWSVHGQGGSYEQYF
>TRBJ2-7|TRBV5-4|.
CASSLGADSSYEQYF
>TRBJ2-2|TRBV5-6|TRBD2
CASSFGAGAPNTGELFF
>TRBJ2-3|TRBV29-1|.
CSALGAASTDTQYF
>TRBJ2-7|TRBV4-3|TRBD2
CASSRLAGGAYEQYF
>TRBJ1-5|TRBV25-1|TRBD1
CASSGIQGGQPQHF
>TRBJ2-5|TRBV7-9|TRBD1
CASSLRGQGAMSQYF
>TRBJ1-6|TRBV2|.
CASSSRQVLNSPLHF
>TRBJ1-2|TRBV5-1|.
CASSLLTGNYGYTF
>TRBJ2-1|TRBV11-3|TRBD1
CASSAGTGNEQFF
>TRBJ1-4|TRBV5-1|.
CASRGHLNEKLFF
>TRBJ2-5|TRBV6-1|TRBD2
CASEITSGYQETQYF
>TRBJ2-3|TRBV7-9|TRBD2
CASSLTSGTDTQYF
>TRBJ1-1|TRBV25-1|TRBD1
CASSERTGPEAFF
>TRBJ2-7|TRBV7-8|TRBD2
CASSLAVRTSDEQYF
>TRBJ1-1|TRBV14|.
CASSLLGGGNTEAFF
>TRBJ2-7|TRBV6-4|.
CASSDGRGEQYF